Many counts were recorded for the clone carrying this TCR beta chain. This sample is drawn from a study of neurological immune-mediated disorders. TCRdb ran MiXCR on the 5' RACE reads and lists one entry per CDR3 protein. The table records tens of thousands of distinct CDR3 sequences, approximately 13% of them present only once. The time point: longitudinal time-point 3. The ends were cut back, 5 bases at V and 5 bases at J, with 15 bases in the middle. The germline CDR1 and CDR2 sequences are SGHTA and FQGNSA. The CDR3 consists of 14 residues. The specimen sequenced was PBMCs. The chain links TRBV7-2 to TRBJ1-2; the D gene is possibly TRBD1 (5 bases). This TCR came from a man aged 25 to 40 in good health. CDR3 region: CASSPTVFGYGYTF. CDR3 sequence (DNA): TGTGCCAGCAGCCCGACAGTCTTTGGATATGGCTACACCTTC.